Below are 15 T cell receptor beta chains sequenced from a single sample in a study of cytomegalovirus exposure and HLA in healthy donors. Data came from immunoSEQ multiplex PCR; TCRdb stores just in-frame clones and leaves some out. The table records about 280,000 clones, roughly 90% of them present only once. Sequenced: PBMCs. The receptors were sampled from a woman younger than 30 in good health and CMV-seronegative.

The chain combines TRBV19 with TRBJ1-2, with 11 bases aligning to TRBD1. The V segment lost 5 bases and the J segment 6 bases; nucleotides outside the gene matches: 8. The CDR3 sequence is 15 residues long. The germline CDR1 and CDR2 sequences are LNHDA and SQIVND (reference sequence). For the CDR3, the DNA is TGTGCCAGTAGTCGTGACGGGACAGGGGGAAATGGCTACACCTTC. Residues: CASSRDGTGGNGYTF.

V usage is TRBV29-1 and J usage is TRBJ2-7; 11 nucleotides match TRBD2. CDR1 and CDR2 (germline): SQVTM, ANQGSEA. V shed 4 bases and J 4 bases; nucleotides not matched to a gene: 6. This CDR3 is built from 14 residues. The DNA of the CDR3 is TGCAGCGTTGGCTTAGGACTAGCGGGTTACGAGCAGTACTTC. Amino acid sequence: CSVGLGLAGYEQYF.

This clone was recorded once. This rearrangement joins TRBV28 to TRBJ2-5, with D possibly being TRBD1 (5 bases). Germline V CDR1 and CDR2: MDHEN, SYDVKM. V lost 2 bases to trimming and J lost 1 base, with 8 bases between them. CDR3 length: 14 residues. CDR3 amino acids: CASSLPDSQETQYF. For the CDR3, the DNA is TGTGCCAGCAGTTTACCCGACAGCCAAGAGACCCAGTACTTC.

This clone was found once. It is unclear where the CDR3 begins or ends on the DNA, so no DNA is shown, and the CDR3 is as TCRdb lists it. The rearrangement uses TRBV29-1 and TRBJ2-1; the table names TRBD2, a call not compared with the DNA. Per germline, CDR1 SQVTM and CDR2 ANQGSEA. Termini included, the CDR3 measures 12 amino acids. CDR3 loop: CSTSGLNNEQFF.

The chain joins TRBV5-5 to TRBJ2-7; D unclear. Germline V CDR1 and CDR2: SGHKS, YYEKEE (reference sequence). The CDR3 has 12 residues. Trimming pared 2 bases from V and 1 base from J, leaving 4 bases between. The CDR3 DNA reads as TGTGCCAGCAGCTTTTCGTCCTACGAGCAGTACTTC. Its translation: CASSFSSYEQYF.

The chain has TRBV28 and TRBJ2-1; TRBD2 agrees at 14 bases. With 5 bases clipped from V and 7 bases from J, the junction kept 7 bases outside the gene matches. In germline, CDR1 is MDHEN, CDR2 SYDVKM. This CDR3 has 16 amino acids. The CDR3 nucleotides are TGTGCCAGCAGTCCGGGGACTAGCGGGAGTGAAAATGAGCAGTTCTTC. This sequence encodes CASSPGTSGSENEQFF.

Comments on this clone: This specimen includes other DNA sequences encoding the same CDR3. The chain recombines TRBV20-1 with TRBJ2-1, with D possibly being TRBD2 (5 bases). The CDR3 contains 11 residues. The germline V gene encodes CDR1 DFQATT and CDR2 SNEGSKA (reference sequence). Trimming shortened V by 6 bases and J by 7 bases, and 10 bases separated the two germline ends. This chain's CDR3 is CSARVRNEQFF. The CDR3 DNA sequence: TGCAGTGCGCGGGTACGGAATGAGCAGTTCTTC.

This rearrangement joins TRBV7-9 to TRBJ1-1; 8 nucleotides match TRBD1. The CDR3 is 14 amino acids. Germline assignment: CDR1 SEHNR and CDR2 FQNEAQ (reference sequence). V was pared by 5 bases and J by 8 bases, with 10 bases of the junction left unmatched. The CDR3, as DNA: TGTGCCAGCAGCACGCACCTCACAGGGGGGGAAGCTTTCTTT. Protein product: CASSTHLTGGEAFF.

This chain uses TRBV28 with TRBJ2-3; 7 nucleotides line up with TRBD2. CDR1 MDHEN and CDR2 SYDVKM come from the germline V gene. V dropped 8 bases and J dropped 6; count of bases not matched to a gene: 5. The CDR3 contains 12 residues. The CDR3: CASGRAGDTQYF. In DNA form, the CDR3 reads TGTGCCAGCGGGAGGGCCGGGGATACGCAGTATTTT.

The chain employs TRBV27 and TRBJ2-1, with 7 bases lining up with TRBD2. The CDR3 consists of 17 residues. After removal of 0 bases from V and 0 bases from J, the junction contained 5 bases not matched to a gene. CDR1 and CDR2 (germline): MNHEY, SMNVEV (reference sequence). The CDR3: CASSLSALASSYNEQFF. The CDR3 bases are TGTGCCAGCAGTTTATCGGCACTAGCGAGCTCCTACAATGAGCAGTTCTTC.

This chain joins TRBV7-6 and TRBJ2-1, with 10 bases that match TRBD2. There are 15 residues in the CDR3. Germline V gives CDR1 SGHVS, CDR2 FNYEAQ. Trimming at V came to 3 bases and at J to 8 bases, leaving 7 bases not matched to a gene. The CDR3, as DNA: TGTGCCAGCAGCTTGTCCTATGGACTAGCGGATGAGCAGTTCTTC. This sequence encodes CASSLSYGLADEQFF.

This clone was observed a single time. The rearrangement joins TRBV28 to TRBJ1-2; 12 nucleotides align to TRBD1. In germline, CDR1 is MDHEN, CDR2 SYDVKM. V shed 4 bases, J shed 4 bases, and the junction held 10 bases outside the gene matches. The length of the CDR3 is 17 residues. DNA for the CDR3: TGTGCCAGCAGTTCCGGGACAGGGGGCCATTTTATCTATGGCTACACCTTC. Translation: CASSSGTGGHFIYGYTF.

This chain joins TRBV4-2 and TRBJ2-3; D ambiguous. Looked up from germline, CDR1 is LGHNA and CDR2 is YNFKEQ. This CDR3 spans 14 amino acids. Trimming pared 0 bases from V and 5 bases from J, leaving 9 bases between. DNA for the CDR3: TGTGCCAGCAGCCAAGACCTTTTTCTAGATACGCAGTATTTT. As protein: CASSQDLFLDTQYF.

The chain combines TRBV4-3 with TRBJ2-1, with 9 bases matching TRBD1. The V segment lost 4 bases and the J segment 8 bases; nucleotides outside the gene matches: 9. In germline, CDR1 is LGHNA, CDR2 YSLEER. This CDR3 has 15 residues. The CDR3 loop reads CASSRGTGTLHEQFF. The CDR3 DNA follows: TGCGCCAGCAGCCGCGGGACAGGGACACTCCATGAGCAGTTCTTC.

The chain couples TRBV28 to TRBJ2-7; 9 nucleotides agree with TRBD2. Germline loops: CDR1 MDHEN, CDR2 SYDVKM. This CDR3 has 14 residues. After removal of 5 bases from V and 4 bases from J, the junction contained 6 bases not matched to a gene. As DNA, the CDR3 is TGTGCCAGCAGTACAACTAGCGGGCGTTACGAGCAGTACTTC. Translating it yields CASSTTSGRYEQYF.